This passage covers 25 T cell receptor beta chains from one sample sequenced in a study of identical twins. TCRdb reprocessed the 5' RACE reads with MiXCR, giving one entry per CDR3 protein. This repertoire shows 450,000 or so distinct CDR3 sequences, approximately 17% found once; its top ten account for roughly 12%. Sequencing input: naive T cells sorted from blood. The receptor source for this set is a man in his fifties or sixties in good health.

The chain joins TRBV12-3 or TRBV12-4 to TRBJ1-6, with D possibly TRBD1 on 5 matching bases. The CDR3 is made up of 20 amino acids. The ends were cut back, 1 base at V and 7 bases at J, with 26 bases in the middle. The CDR3 DNA reads TGTGCCAGCAGTTTAGGACTCTCTTTCGGGAGTCGGGGCTTCAATTCACCCCTCCACTTT. Protein sequence: CASSLGLSFGSRGFNSPLHF.

This clonotype was seen only a few times. V and J are TRBV7-2 and TRBJ2-5, with D unclear. Trimming left V 0 bases short and J 5 bases short, with 7 bases between. Germline assignment: CDR1 SGHTA and CDR2 FQGNSA. The CDR3 has 13 amino acids. In nucleotides, the CDR3 is TGTGCCAGCAGCTTAGCGTTTCGGGAGACCCAGTACTTC. Translation: CASSLAFRETQYF.

V gene TRBV7-9 combines with J gene TRBJ2-7, with 8 bases matching TRBD1. V lost 4 bases to trimming and J lost 5 bases; unmatched junction nucleotides: 10. The CDR3 extends over 15 amino acids. The V gene's germline CDR1 is SEHNR and CDR2 FQNEAQ (reference sequence). The DNA for the CDR3 is TGTGCCAGCAGCTCCCCGGACAGGGTTTGGGACGAGCAGTACTTC. Encoded protein: CASSSPDRVWDEQYF.

This sequence joins TRBV4-2 and TRBJ2-1, with 8 bases that match TRBD2. CDR1 is LGHNA, CDR2 YNFKEQ, per germline. V lost 3 bases and J lost 6; bases outside the gene matches: 7. The CDR3 runs to 15 residues. DNA for the CDR3: TGTGCCAGCAGCCATCGAGGGACTAGGTTCAATGAGCAGTTCTTC. Translated: CASSHRGTRFNEQFF.

This clonotype appeared a few times. The chain uses TRBV13 and TRBJ2-7, with D perhaps matching TRBD2 (5 bases). The germline V and J ends were trimmed by 3 bases and 4 bases, with 19 bases remaining between them. The CDR3 sequence is 16 residues long. Germline CDR1 PRHDT, CDR2 FYEKMQ (reference sequence). In nucleotides, the CDR3 is TGTGCCAGCAGCTTTACGGATCGGGAAGGTAGTTACGAGCAGTACTTC. This translates into CASSFTDREGSYEQYF. Full variable domain (outside the CDR3, taken from reference TRBV13 and TRBJ2-7): AAGVIQSPRHLIKEKRETATLKCYPIPRHDTVYWYQQGPGQDPQFLISFYEKMQSDKGSIPDRFSAQQFSDYHSELNMSSLELGDSALYFCASSFTDREGSYEQYFGPGTRLTVT.

This chain's CDR3 is CSASPTGVTEAFF. As DNA, the CDR3 is TGCAGTGCTAGTCCTACAGGGGTAACTGAAGCTTTCTTT. The chain has TRBV20-1 and TRBJ1-1, with 7 bases that match TRBD1. The CDR3 spans 13 residues. With V trimmed by 3 bases and J by 5 bases, 6 bases remained unmatched. Germline V gene lookup returns CDR1 DFQATT and CDR2 SNEGSKA (reference sequence).

The chain joins TRBV5-1 to TRBJ2-7; 11 nucleotides line up with TRBD1. V lost 7 bases and J lost 2; bases outside the gene matches: 5. The length of the CDR3 is 14 residues. CDR1 is SGHRS and CDR2 is YFSETQ in the germline V gene. The CDR3 coding sequence is TGCGCCAGCGGAACGGGACAGGGGGCCTACGAGCAGTACTTC. This encodes CASGTGQGAYEQYF.

V usage is TRBV28 and J usage is TRBJ2-3; 7 bases align to TRBD2. V lost 5 bases, J lost 1 base, and 6 bases stayed unmatched. Germline CDR1 is MDHEN and CDR2 is SYDVKM. The CDR3 has 15 residues. CDR3 sequence (DNA): TGTGCCAGCAGTCCCGGGGGGTGGGGCACAGATACGCAGTATTTT. Its translation: CASSPGGWGTDTQYF.

This clonotype was seen many times. The chain recombines TRBV6-1 with TRBJ1-1; 8 positions match TRBD1. CDR1 MNHNS and CDR2 SASEGT come from the germline V gene. The CDR3 length is 13 residues. V trimming: 7 bases; J trimming: 4 bases; junction bases outside the gene matches: 5. CDR3 loop: CASIYTGGTEAFF. As DNA, the CDR3 is TGTGCCAGCATCTACACAGGGGGCACTGAAGCTTTCTTT.

This clonotype was observed a few times. The V gene is TRBV7-9, the J gene TRBJ2-2; D is possibly TRBD1 (6 bases). Germline V gene lookup returns CDR1 SEHNR and CDR2 FQNEAQ (reference sequence). The CDR3 runs 16 residues. V was shortened by 2 bases and J by 1 base, with 11 bases between the two germline ends. Written as DNA, the CDR3 is TGTGCCAGCAGCTTACACCCGGGACAGAACACCGGGGAGCTGTTTTTT. Its protein is CASSLHPGQNTGELFF.

Details on this clonotype: One end of the junction varies from germline; a read error may be responsible. This chain joins TRBV7-9 and TRBJ1-2, with 8 bases fitting TRBD1. Germline V CDR1 and CDR2: SEHNR, FQNEAQ (reference sequence). This CDR3 is 11 amino acids long. The CDR3 sequence: CASTFLETGDF. The CDR3 coding sequence is TGTGCCAGCACCTTCCTAGAGACAGGGGACTTC. The full variable domain, completed using reference TRBV7-9 and TRBJ1-2, is DTGVSQNPRHKITKRGQNVTFRCDPISEHNRLYWYRQTLGQGPEFLTYFQNEAQLEKSRLLSDRFSAERPKGSFSTLEIQRTEQGDSAMYLCASTFLETGDFGSGTRLTVV.

This clonotype was seen many times. The CDR3 sequence: CASSPGQAFYEQYF. CDR3 DNA: TGTGCCAGCAGTCCAGGACAGGCTTTCTACGAGCAGTACTTC. The chain joins TRBV12-3 or TRBV12-4 to TRBJ2-7; the match to TRBD1 covers 7 bases. This CDR3 spans 14 amino acids. Trimming took 5 bases from V and 3 from J; bases not matched to a gene: 7.

Points on this clonotype: The junction does not match germline at one end; this may be a read error. The chain carries TRBV10-2 and TRBJ2-7, with unresolved D. The CDR3 loop spans 13 amino acids. The V gene's germline CDR1 is WSHSY and CDR2 SAAADI. The CDR3 DNA reads as TGCGCCAGCAGCTGGACCAAGACCTACGAGCACTACTTC. It yields the protein CASSWTKTYEHYF.

The rearrangement uses TRBV28 and TRBJ1-2, with 7 positions matching TRBD1. This CDR3 has 16 amino acids. Germline CDR1 and CDR2: MDHEN and SYDVKM. Trimming took 2 bases from V and 5 from J; bases not matched to a gene: 11. CDR3 amino acids: CASSLPGTAIIYGYTF. Here the CDR3 DNA reads TGTGCCAGCAGTTTACCCGGGACAGCAATCATATATGGCTACACCTTC.

The rearrangement links TRBV4-3 to TRBJ2-5; TRBD2 matches 11 bases. The CDR3 runs 16 residues. Germline V gene sequence: CDR1 LGHNA, CDR2 YSLEER. Trimming cost V 8 bases and J 0 bases; bases outside gene matches: 8. The CDR3 is CASGLGTSGYQETQYF. As DNA, the CDR3 is TGCGCCAGCGGCCTCGGGACTAGCGGATACCAAGAGACCCAGTACTTC.

This clonotype occurred many times. V is TRBV5-1 and J is TRBJ2-7; D possibly uses TRBD1 or TRBD2 (5 bases each). V was cut by 5 bases and J by 3 bases, with 15 bases left in between. Germline-derived CDR1 and CDR2 are SGHRS and YFSETQ. This CDR3 has 14 residues. The CDR3, as DNA: TGCGCCAGCAGTTTCTTAAGGGGAGACTACGAGCAGTACTTC. The encoded protein is CASSFLRGDYEQYF.

This clonotype was seen more than once but under ten times. The rearrangement joins TRBV7-9 to TRBJ2-1; no clear D. Germline CDR1 SEHNR, CDR2 FQNEAQ (reference sequence). The CDR3 extends over 16 amino acids. The ends were cut back, 1 base at V and 0 bases at J, with 10 bases in the middle. For the CDR3, the DNA is TGTGCCAGCAGCTTAGTTTCCGGTTTCTCCTACAATGAGCAGTTCTTC. It is translated as CASSLVSGFSYNEQFF.

This clonotype was seen at least ten times. The rearrangement uses TRBV6-5 and TRBJ2-7; 10 bases match TRBD2. Germline CDR1 is MNHEY and CDR2 is SVGAGI. The CDR3 has 14 residues. The trim removed 4 bases at V and 4 bases at J, leaving 4 bases unmatched. CDR3 protein: CASSFRTSGYEQYF. CDR3 in DNA: TGTGCCAGCAGTTTTAGGACTAGCGGATACGAGCAGTACTTC.

This clonotype was detected many times. The V call is TRBV7-6, the J call TRBJ2-7; 11 bases align to TRBD2. Germline CDR1 SGHVS, CDR2 FNYEAQ. This CDR3 contains 15 residues. J was trimmed by 1 base and V by 4 bases; bases with no gene match: 3. CDR3: CASSSLAGVSYEQYF. CDR3 nucleotide sequence: TGTGCCAGCAGCTCACTAGCGGGAGTTTCCTACGAGCAGTACTTC.

The sample holds many counts of this clonotype. The chain uses TRBV5-1 and TRBJ2-5; 9 bases are shared with TRBD2. Germline values: CDR1 SGHRS, CDR2 YFSETQ. CDR3 length equals 15 residues. The V and J ends lost 6 bases and 3 bases, in that order; junction bases with no gene match: 9. CDR3 DNA: TGCGCCAGCACCCGAGCGGGAGGTATCGAAGAGACCCAGTACTTC. This encodes CASTRAGGIEETQYF. The full variable domain, in which reference TRBV5-1 and TRBJ2-5 provide the parts outside the CDR3, is KAGVTQTPRYLIKTRGQQVTLSCSPISGHRSVSWYQQTPGQGLQFLFEYFSETQRNKGNFPGRFSGRQFSNSRSEMNVSTLELGDSALYLCASTRAGGIEETQYFGPGTRLLVL.

The chain carries TRBV4-3 and TRBJ2-7; no reliable D call. Germline V gene data show CDR1 as LGHNA and CDR2 as YSLEER. With 4 bases removed from V and 5 bases from J, the gap between germline ends came to 18 bases. This CDR3 is 15 amino acids long. The DNA of the CDR3 is TGCGCCAGCAGCCGCACCCCGGGCCCCTTGGACGAGCAGTACTTC. Protein product: CASSRTPGPLDEQYF.

Notes on this clonotype: A much larger clone sits a single nucleotide away, making a read error possible. The V gene is TRBV20-1, the J gene TRBJ1-5; D unclear. The germline V gene encodes CDR1 DFQATT and CDR2 SNEGSKA (reference sequence). V was cut by 3 bases and J by 3 bases, with 15 bases left in between. This CDR3 has 15 amino acids. The CDR3: CSASSYEAVNQPQHF. In DNA, the CDR3 is TGCAGTGCTAGCAGTTACGAGGCGGTCAATCAGCCCCAGCATTTT.

This clonotype was found many times. This sequence joins TRBV10-3 and TRBJ2-7; D not resolved. The CDR3 spans 15 residues. V was pared by 6 bases and J by 5 bases, with 20 bases between. Germline assignment: CDR1 ENHRY and CDR2 SYGVKD. The CDR3 loop reads CAISAPGSQPNEQYF. CDR3 in DNA: TGTGCCATCAGCGCCCCGGGCAGCCAACCCAACGAGCAGTACTTC.

This clonotype has a count of ten or more. The genes are TRBV28 and TRBJ2-7; possibly TRBD2 for D (5 bases). This CDR3 is 14 amino acids long. CDR1 MDHEN and CDR2 SYDVKM come from the germline V gene. Trimming cost V 6 bases and J 6 bases, with 18 bases left between them. CDR3 sequence (DNA): TGTGCCAGCAGGGCCGGCGGGTGGACGGGCGAGCAGTACTTC. It yields the protein CASRAGGWTGEQYF. The entire variable domain, with the rest obtained from reference TRBV28 and TRBJ2-7, is as follows: DVKVTQSSRYLVKRTGEKVFLECVQDMDHENMFWYRQDPGLGLRLIYFSYDVKMKEKGDIPEGYSVSREKKERFSLILESASTNQTSMYLCASRAGGWTGEQYFGPGTRLTVT.

This clonotype was seen repeatedly, ten times or more. This chain joins TRBV20-1 and TRBJ2-7; D is undetermined. With 3 bases removed from V and 2 bases from J, the gap between germline ends came to 8 bases. Germline assignment: CDR1 DFQATT and CDR2 SNEGSKA (reference sequence). The CDR3 contains 12 residues. The CDR3 DNA sequence: TGCAGTGCTAGGACGGCTACCTACGAGCAGTACTTC. As protein: CSARTATYEQYF.